The 21 T cell receptor beta chains given below trace back to one sample, sequenced in a study of cytomegalovirus exposure and HLA in healthy donors (dated by TCRdb to about 2017). Library preparation employed the immunoSEQ multiplex PCR assay. For the multiplex PCR, a mixture combining 60 forward primers for TCR Vbeta segments and 13 reverse primers for TCR Jbeta segments was used. This immuneACCESS table, as held by TCRdb, lists in-frame sequences with V and J called but not all clones. Of the missing ones, under half trace to an unresolved V gene in checked studies; the others have no known cause. The sample table holds over 150,000 clones, of which 77% were seen once. The ten largest clones add up to 3.7% of the sample. Sequencing was done on a sample of PBMCs. The receptors originated from a woman aged 55-70 years in good health and CMV-seropositive.

The V and J genes are TRBV4-2 and TRBJ2-3, with 8 positions matching TRBD2. The germline CDR1 and CDR2 sequences are LGHNA and YNFKEQ. The CDR3 consists of 16 residues. Unmatched junction bases numbered 10, after V lost 3 bases and J lost 5 bases. CDR3 loop: CASSHPAGAGKDTQYF. The CDR3 nucleotides are TGTGCCAGCAGCCATCCAGCGGGGGCCGGTAAAGATACGCAGTATTTT.

The genes are TRBV10-3 and TRBJ1-2; tentatively, D is TRBD1 (6 bases). Trimming pared 8 bases from V and 8 bases from J, leaving 18 bases between. The CDR3 sequence is 13 residues long. CDR1 and CDR2 from the germline V gene are ENHRY and SYGVKD. CDR3 sequence: CAIVGVQGIGYTF. DNA for the CDR3: TGTGCCATCGTAGGGGTCCAGGGGATCGGCTACACCTTC.

The chain joins TRBV30 to TRBJ1-2, with TRBD1 matching over 12 bases. The CDR3 has 17 amino acids. The germline V gene has CDR1 GTSNPN and CDR2 SVGIG (reference sequence). Trimming took 2 bases from V and 4 from J; bases not matched to a gene: 11. The CDR3 DNA sequence: TGTGCCTGGAGTAAGCCGGGACAGGGGGCGCGGGTCTATGGCTACACCTTC. Translating it yields CAWSKPGQGARVYGYTF.

This clone turned up a few times. This rearrangement joins TRBV27 to TRBJ1-3, with 8 bases lining up with TRBD1. CDR3 length: 18 residues. CDR1 is MNHEY and CDR2 is SMNVEV in the germline V gene (reference sequence). Trimming at V came to 0 bases and at J to 4 bases, leaving 11 bases not matched to a gene. In DNA form, the CDR3 reads TGTGCCAGCAGTTTATCGCCCAGGGGTACAGGGGGAGGAAACACCATATATTTT. It codes for CASSLSPRGTGGGNTIYF.

This clone was counted a few times. V gene TRBV25-1 combines with J gene TRBJ2-5; 10 nucleotides align to TRBD1. This CDR3 is built from 16 residues. V lost 5 bases to trimming and J lost 4 bases; unmatched junction nucleotides: 10. The germline V gene encodes CDR1 MGHDK and CDR2 SYGVNS. The CDR3 here is CASSKTGTGERETQYF. The CDR3 nucleotides read TGTGCCAGCAGTAAAACCGGGACAGGGGAAAGAGAGACCCAGTACTTC.

The chain employs TRBV7-3 and TRBJ2-3; D remains ambiguous. The CDR3 is 14 residues long. Trimming shortened V by 2 bases and J by 6 bases, and 12 bases separated the two germline ends. Germline lookup yields CDR1 SGHTA and CDR2 FQGTGA. Here the CDR3 reads CASSLEYYPDTQYF. The CDR3 region has the DNA TGTGCCAGCAGCTTAGAATACTACCCCGATACGCAGTATTTT.

The chain links TRBV28 to TRBJ2-7, with 9 bases identical to TRBD1. Germline V gene sequence: CDR1 MDHEN, CDR2 SYDVKM. The J segment lost 4 bases and the V segment lost 4 bases, leaving 2 bases of the junction unmatched. The CDR3 runs to 13 residues. CDR3: CASSYDRGYEQYF. CDR3 coding DNA: TGTGCCAGCAGTTACGACAGGGGGTACGAGCAGTACTTC.

The chain carries TRBV6-5 and TRBJ1-6; D is ambiguous. The V gene's germline CDR1 is MNHEY and CDR2 SVGAGI. CDR3 size: 14 residues. Trimming stripped 5 bases from V and 6 bases from J, with 11 bases between. In DNA, the CDR3 is TGTGCCAGCAGTGCTAGGTTAGGTAATTCACCCCTCCACTTT. Encoded protein: CASSARLGNSPLHF.

The chain couples TRBV9 to TRBJ1-5, with D perhaps matching TRBD1 (5 bases). Trimming took 4 bases from V and 5 from J, leaving 16 bases between them. The germline V gene encodes CDR1 SGDLS and CDR2 YYNGEE. The CDR3 spans 15 residues. The CDR3, as DNA: TGTGCCAGCAGCCCTCGGGGGGGATTGGATCAGCCCCAGCATTTT. Its protein is CASSPRGGLDQPQHF.

The chain links TRBV5-1 to TRBJ2-7, with D possibly matching TRBD1 (6 bases). Trimming left V 3 bases short and J 2 bases short, with 18 bases between. The CDR3 consists of 16 residues. Germline V CDR1 and CDR2: SGHRS, YFSETQ. The CDR3 protein is CASSSKTGFAAYEQYF. DNA for the CDR3: TGCGCCAGCAGCTCAAAAACAGGGTTCGCGGCCTACGAGCAGTACTTC.

The chain employs TRBV7-8 and TRBJ1-4, with D possibly being TRBD1 (5 bases). V gave up 5 bases and J gave up 0 bases, with 13 bases separating them. Germline CDR1 is SGHVS and CDR2 is FQNEAQ. This CDR3 has 16 amino acids. The DNA of the CDR3 is TGTGCCAGCAGCCCGGGACTTACGCCAACTAATGAAAAACTGTTTTTT. Amino acid sequence: CASSPGLTPTNEKLFF.

In its sample, this clone was seen a few times. This sequence joins TRBV16 and TRBJ2-7; no definite D call. Looked up from germline, CDR1 is KGHSY and CDR2 is FQNENV. Trimming left V 10 bases short and J 12 bases short, with 10 bases between. This CDR3 comprises 8 residues. CDR3 DNA: TGTGCCACCCAACTGTCGTACTTC. Amino acid sequence: CATQLSYF.

The chain employs TRBV7-6 and TRBJ2-5; TRBD1 matches at 8 bases. The J call may be wrong; the DNA end is better matched by TRBJ2-7. Germline V CDR1 and CDR2: SGHVS, FNYEAQ. The CDR3 has 14 residues. The DNA for the CDR3 is TGTGCCAGCAGCCCTGGACAGGGCCCCTACGAGCAGTACTTC. The encoded protein is CASSPGQGPYEQYF.

The chain recombines TRBV28 with TRBJ2-3, with 7 bases matching TRBD2. CDR1 and CDR2 (germline): MDHEN, SYDVKM. V trimming: 3 bases; J trimming: 5 bases; junction bases outside the gene matches: 11. The CDR3 runs 16 residues. The chain's CDR3 is CASSFVGTAGEDTQYF. CDR3 bases: TGTGCCAGCAGTTTTGTGGGGACGGCGGGAGAAGATACGCAGTATTTT.

The chain joins TRBV7-6 to TRBJ2-5, with TRBD2 as a possible D gene (5 bases). Germline-derived CDR1 and CDR2 are SGHVS and FNYEAQ. The V end lost 2 bases, the J end lost 0 bases, and 7 bases lay between the germline ends. The CDR3 is made up of 14 amino acids. CDR3 residues: CASSLMEDQETQYF. CDR3 in DNA: TGTGCCAGCAGCTTAATGGAGGACCAAGAGACCCAGTACTTC.

This chain uses TRBV19 with TRBJ2-2; TRBD1 matches 7 bases. V was pared by 6 bases and J by 5 bases, with 9 bases of the junction left unmatched. This CDR3 spans 15 amino acids. The germline V gene encodes CDR1 LNHDA and CDR2 SQIVND (reference sequence). CDR3 sequence reads: CASSRQTGRTGELFF. CDR3 in DNA: TGTGCCAGTAGCCGACAGACAGGGCGGACCGGGGAGCTGTTTTTT.

This rearrangement joins TRBV9 to TRBJ2-5, with TRBD2 matching over 8 bases. The germline CDR1 and CDR2 sequences are SGDLS and YYNGEE. V lost 0 bases to trimming and J lost 5 bases; unmatched junction nucleotides: 9. This CDR3 is 16 amino acids long. Here the CDR3 DNA reads TGTGCCAGCAGCGTAGGAGTCGGGGGGGCCGGGGAGACCCAGTACTTC. This encodes CASSVGVGGAGETQYF.

J is TRBJ1-3 and V is TRBV6-5; 11 bases map to TRBD1. This CDR3 spans 15 amino acids. After removal of 5 bases from V and 4 bases from J, the junction contained 4 bases not matched to a gene. Per germline, CDR1 MNHEY and CDR2 SVGAGI. The CDR3 DNA is TGTGCCAGCAGTCGGACAGGGGGCGAGGGAAACACCATATATTTT. Translating it yields CASSRTGGEGNTIYF.

The chain uses TRBV10-1 and TRBJ2-6; 14 bases fit TRBD2. This CDR3 is built from 20 residues. V shed 6 bases, J shed 2 bases, and the junction held 12 bases outside the gene matches. Germline assignment: CDR1 WNHNN and CDR2 SYGVQD (reference sequence). The CDR3 DNA reads as TGCGCCAGCAGCCCGGGCCCGGGACTAGCGGGGGAGGCTGGGGCCAACGTCCTGACTTTC. Encoded protein: CASSPGPGLAGEAGANVLTF.

The chain carries TRBV29-1 and TRBJ1-5, with no clear D. Trimming stripped 4 bases from V and 6 bases from J, with 10 bases between. Germline CDR1 SQVTM, CDR2 ANQGSEA. The CDR3 is made up of 12 amino acids. The CDR3 coding sequence is TGCAGCGTTGGGGAGCCGGGTCAGCCCCAGCATTTT. It translates to CSVGEPGQPQHF.

The gene calls are TRBV5-6 and TRBJ1-5, with D perhaps TRBD1 (5 bases). This CDR3 has 14 residues. Germline V gene lookup returns CDR1 SGHDT and CDR2 YYEEEE. V was shortened by 4 bases and J by 4 bases, with 12 bases between the two germline ends. The chain's CDR3 is CASSAWTLNQPQHF. CDR3 in DNA: TGTGCCAGCAGCGCTTGGACACTGAATCAGCCCCAGCATTTT.